Each of the 21 T cell receptor beta chains below was sequenced from the same sample in a study of blood T cell repertoires in COVID-19. TCRdb keeps only in-frame clones here, not all; method: immunoSEQ multiplex PCR. In the table there are 200,000 to 250,000 clones, 85% to 90% of which are singletons. The sample taken for sequencing was peripheral blood. Every receptor here comes from a woman aged 70 to 79 with active or convalescent COVID-19.

This clone occurred a few times. The V call is TRBV19, the J call TRBJ1-2; unclear D gene. In germline, CDR1 is LNHDA, CDR2 SQIVND (reference sequence). Trimming pared 3 bases from V and 5 bases from J, leaving 16 bases between. The CDR3 runs 15 residues. CDR3: CASSIGSSAGYGYTF. DNA for the CDR3: TGTGCCAGTAGTATTGGAAGCTCGGCAGGATATGGCTACACCTTC.

This chain links TRBV5-1 with TRBJ2-1; 7 nucleotides align to TRBD2. Germline lookup yields CDR1 SGHRS and CDR2 YFSETQ. The J segment lost 6 bases and the V segment lost 5 bases, leaving 14 bases of the junction unmatched. The CDR3 spans 16 residues. The CDR3 DNA sequence: TGCGCCAGCAGAATACCCCTGGGACGGGGGGTCAATGAGCAGTTCTTC. It yields the protein CASRIPLGRGVNEQFF.

V is TRBV7-2 and J is TRBJ1-4; D possibly corresponds to TRBD1 (6 bases). The length of the CDR3 is 13 residues. V lost 0 bases and J 8 bases, leaving 7 bases between the germline ends. In germline, CDR1 is SGHTA, CDR2 FQGNSA. The CDR3 nucleotides are TGTGCCAGCAGCTTAGCGGGGGCAGAAAAACTGTTTTTT. Its translation is CASSLAGAEKLFF.

This clone was counted only a few times. The genes are TRBV5-3 and TRBJ2-2; maybe TRBD1 (5 bases). TRBV5-3 is labeled an ORF, and its function is uncertain. This CDR3 has 15 residues. The V end was cut by 4 bases, the J end by 2 bases, with 12 bases between. For the CDR3, the DNA is TGTGCCAGAAGCCACACACAGGCAAACACCGGGGAGCTGTTTTTT. Translating gives CARSHTQANTGELFF.

The genes are TRBV6-5 and TRBJ1-2; 7 bases match TRBD1. V lost 8 bases and J lost 8; bases outside the gene matches: 5. The CDR3 covers 11 residues. The germline V gene encodes CDR1 MNHEY and CDR2 SVGAGI. The CDR3 loop reads CASLRTGGYTF. In DNA form, the CDR3 reads TGTGCCAGCCTTCGGACAGGAGGCTACACCTTC.

The rearrangement joins TRBV11-2 to TRBJ1-1; weak D call: TRBD1 (6 bases). The V and J ends lost 4 bases and 11 bases respectively, with 8 bases between them. Germline V CDR1 and CDR2: SGHAT, FQNNGV. CDR3 length equals 10 residues. Here the CDR3 DNA reads TGTGCCAGCAGCTCAAGGGGGGCTTTCTTT. Translated, it gives CASSSRGAFF.

CDR3 protein: CASSFGGRQYF. CDR3 bases: TGTGCCAGCAGCTTTGGGGGCCGGCAGTACTTC. V gene TRBV5-8 combines with J gene TRBJ2-7; D perhaps matches TRBD1 (6 bases). CDR1 is SGHTS and CDR2 is YDEGEE in the germline V gene. Trimming pared 2 bases from V and 9 bases from J, leaving 9 bases between. This CDR3 spans 11 amino acids.

The genes are TRBV24-1 and TRBJ1-6; D may be TRBD1 (6 bases). Trimming shortened V by 5 bases and J by 9 bases, and 19 bases separated the two germline ends. CDR3 length equals 16 residues. Per the germline V gene, CDR1 is KGHDR and CDR2 is SFDVKD. CDR3 bases: TGTGCCACCAGTGTAACAGGGCCACGAGGTGTTTCACCCCTCCACTTT. It encodes CATSVTGPRGVSPLHF.

The chain recombines TRBV6-2 or TRBV6-3 with TRBJ1-6; D is undetermined. Germline values: CDR1 MNHEY, CDR2 SVGEGT. The CDR3 has 14 residues. Deletions cut 2 bases from V and 3 bases from J, with 5 bases between. The CDR3 DNA sequence: TGTGCCAGCAGTTACGCGGTCTATAATTCACCCCTCCACTTT. Translating gives CASSYAVYNSPLHF.

This clone was observed a single time. This chain connects TRBV4-3 to TRBJ2-3; 8 bases line up with TRBD2. The CDR3 is 16 amino acids. Germline V lookup: CDR1 LGHNA, CDR2 YSLEER. Trimming cost V 0 bases and J 4 bases; bases outside gene matches: 6. The CDR3 nucleotides read TGCGCCAGCAGCCAAGATGGAAGCGGGGGCCCAGATACGCAGTATTTT. It specifies CASSQDGSGGPDTQYF.

The sample holds one count of this clone. The chain couples TRBV7-2 to TRBJ1-2, with D possibly being TRBD1 (6 bases). CDR3 length: 15 amino acids. The V gene lost 2 bases and the J gene lost 4 bases, with 14 bases spanning the gap. Germline-derived CDR1 and CDR2 are SGHTA and FQGNSA. Written as DNA, the CDR3 is TGTGCCAGCAGCTTACCCGGGAGGGGGGCCTATGGCTACACCTTC. Encoded protein: CASSLPGRGAYGYTF.

The rearrangement uses TRBV5-6 and TRBJ2-2, with TRBD1 identical over 7 bases. CDR3 length: 15 residues. Germline trimming cut 1 base from V and 5 bases from J; bases unmatched to any gene: 5. The germline gives CDR1 SGHDT, CDR2 YYEEEE. In DNA, the CDR3 is TGTGCCAGCAGCTTGACAGGGGTTAGGACCGGGGAGCTGTTTTTT. It is translated as CASSLTGVRTGELFF.

This chain joins TRBV10-3 and TRBJ2-7; 9 bases line up with TRBD1. Losses at the gene ends were 6 bases for V and 4 bases for J; bases not matched to a gene: 10. The CDR3 contains 15 residues. Per the germline V gene, CDR1 is ENHRY and CDR2 is SYGVKD. The DNA for the CDR3 is TGTGCCATCAGAGGAGGCGGGACAGGGATATACGAGCAGTACTTC. Translated: CAIRGGGTGIYEQYF.

This rearrangement joins TRBV11-2 to TRBJ1-3; D perhaps matches TRBD1 (5 bases). Germline-derived CDR1 and CDR2 are SGHAT and FQNNGV. V was shortened by 0 bases and J by 2 bases, with 8 bases between the two germline ends. The CDR3 consists of 15 residues. Here the CDR3 reads CASSLDHRTGNTIYF. Here the CDR3 DNA reads TGTGCCAGCAGCTTAGATCACAGGACTGGAAACACCATATATTTT.

A single count supports this clone. The chain has TRBV5-6 and TRBJ2-7; D not certain. The V gene's germline CDR1 is SGHDT and CDR2 YYEEEE. This CDR3 has 11 amino acids. V was shortened by 4 bases and J by 3 bases, with 5 bases between the two germline ends. CDR3 nucleotides: TGTGCCAGCAGCGCCAGCTACGAGCAGTACTTC. The encoded protein is CASSASYEQYF.

This chain joins TRBV18 and TRBJ1-3, with 7 bases that match TRBD1. Germline loops: CDR1 KGHSH, CDR2 LQKENI. This CDR3 region has 15 residues. V shed 4 bases, J shed 0 bases, and the junction held 3 bases outside the gene matches. The CDR3 sequence is CASSQGQSSGNTIYF. The CDR3 bases are TGTGCCAGCTCACAGGGACAGAGCTCTGGAAACACCATATATTTT. The complete variable domain, with remaining parts taken from reference TRBV18 and TRBJ1-3, reads NAGVMQNPRHLVRRRGQEARLRCSPMKGHSHVYWYRQLPEEGLKFMVYLQKENIIDESGMPKERFSAEFPKEGPSILRIQQVVRGDSAAYFCASSQGQSSGNTIYFGEGSWLTVV.

The chain couples TRBV10-3 to TRBJ1-1; D is unclear. Germline CDR1 is ENHRY and CDR2 is SYGVKD. V was trimmed by 2 bases and J by 0 bases, leaving 10 bases between them. This CDR3 contains 15 residues. CDR3 sequence: CAISERWEVNTEAFF. CDR3 nucleotide sequence: TGTGCCATCAGTGAGAGGTGGGAGGTGAACACTGAAGCTTTCTTT.

V gene TRBV19 combines with J gene TRBJ1-3; D unclear. V lost 7 bases and J 0 bases, leaving 10 bases between the germline ends. The CDR3 is made up of 14 amino acids. Germline CDR1 reads LNHDA; CDR2 reads SQIVND (reference sequence). CDR3 in amino acids: CASNSRFSGNTIYF. The CDR3 region has the DNA TGTGCCAGTAACAGCAGGTTCTCTGGAAACACCATATATTTT.

This sequence joins TRBV19 and TRBJ2-4; 8 nucleotides line up with TRBD1. The CDR3 spans 13 residues. Germline assignment: CDR1 LNHDA and CDR2 SQIVND (reference sequence). The trim removed 7 bases at V and 8 bases at J, leaving 7 bases unmatched. The CDR3 region has the DNA TGTGCCAGTATTGACAGGGGAGTGGACATTCAGTACTTC. Its translation: CASIDRGVDIQYF.

The V and J genes are TRBV7-2 and TRBJ2-5; 7 nucleotides match TRBD1. This CDR3 is built from 14 residues. V was pared by 5 bases and J by 4 bases, with 7 bases of the junction left unmatched. Germline values: CDR1 SGHTA, CDR2 FQGNSA. CDR3 amino acids: CASSHRGGGETQYF. Here the CDR3 DNA reads TGTGCCAGCAGCCACAGGGGTGGTGGAGAGACCCAGTACTTC.

The V call is TRBV2, the J call TRBJ1-2, with D perhaps TRBD1 (5 bases). CDR1 is SNHLY and CDR2 is FYNNEI in the germline V gene. The length of the CDR3 is 15 residues. V was cut by 10 bases and J by 3 bases, with 21 bases left in between. The CDR3 coding sequence is TGTGCCACCCAGTGGGGGGGGTCTGCTTACTATGGCTACACCTTC. Translated, it gives CATQWGGSAYYGYTF.